A selection of T cell receptor beta chains follows, all from one sample in a study of blood T cell repertoires in COVID-19. The repertoire was sequenced with immunoSEQ multiplex PCR; TCRdb's copy has only in-frame clones and lacks some. The table lists some 250,000 clones, around 93% of them singletons. Material for sequencing was PBMCs or T cells enriched from blood (not recorded which). These TCRs come from a human donor in a cohort exposed to, infected with or recovered from COVID-19 (not recorded which). The donor label of this sample is uncertain. Each CDR3 is given with its conserved first and last residue. Expanded clones get a size class; other rows say once, few or many, or leave the size out.

.,TRBJ2-3,TRBV30,CAWGSGGGMDTQYF
.,TRBJ1-4,TRBV21-1,CASSKTDLTNEKLFF
.,TRBJ2-3,TRBV4-1,CASSQAWQGLADTQYF
.,TRBJ2-1,TRBV30,CAWGTGRPRGQFF
.,TRBJ1-1,TRBV6-5,CASSRQGTGTEAFF
few,TRBJ1-1,TRBV11-3,CASSFAGSTEAFF
once,TRBJ1-1,TRBV4-2,CASSQDPREETNTEAFF
few,TRBJ2-7,TRBV27,CASRPNRGSLVYEQYF
.,TRBJ1-1,TRBV29-1,CSVVGGGTKNTEAFF
.,TRBJ1-2,TRBV10-3,CAISEPPVADYGYTF
.,TRBJ2-7,TRBV13,CASSYPHSGGAYEQYF
.,TRBJ2-1,TRBV19,CASRPGQGAYNEQFF
few,TRBJ2-5,TRBV19,CASSRPSGGGETQYF
.,TRBJ1-2,TRBV3-1/TRBV3-2,CASSQGQLQGYTF
.,TRBJ1-6,TRBV5-5,CASSSGGTGNSPLHF
.,TRBJ1-5,TRBV19,CASSIGQGAYQPQHF
.,TRBJ2-5,TRBV7-9,CASSEEGSGETQYF
.,TRBJ1-1,TRBV7-9,CASSLPGGGTEAFF
.,TRBJ2-7,TRBV10-3,CAIFDRGLNEQYF
.,TRBJ1-1,TRBV4-3,CASSQEVGYSTEAFF
.,TRBJ2-7,TRBV5-1,CASSFILGGQSYEQYF
.,TRBJ2-3,TRBV5-4,CASSSRLAGGQTDTQYF
.,TRBJ2-7,TRBV2,CASTPGQVLYEQYF
.,TRBJ2-7,TRBV9,CASSVVWPSGGAYEQYF
.,TRBJ2-3,TRBV18,CASSPQRGSTDTQYF
.,TRBJ1-4,TRBV28,CASSPVRDYNEKLFF
.,TRBJ2-3,TRBV2,CASLGGRGAGVTQYF
.,TRBJ1-1,TRBV2,CASSPDSTEAFF
.,TRBJ2-7,TRBV2,CASRRGDSPTYEQYF
few,TRBJ1-4,TRBV12-3/TRBV12-4,CASRYRVGKLFF
.,TRBJ1-6,TRBV29-1,CSVGVDSPLHF
.,TRBJ2-7,TRBV3-1/TRBV3-2,CASSQRVEQYF
.,TRBJ1-6,TRBV6-4,CASSERQGSSPLHF
.,TRBJ2-3,TRBV5-1,CASSDGTSGGTDTQYF
.,TRBJ2-3,TRBV9,CASSTGGLPSTDTQYF
.,TRBJ2-2,TRBV4-1,CASSHLQGTGELFF
.,TRBJ2-3,TRBV24-1,CATSDFTSGGNTDTQYF
.,TRBJ2-7,TRBV13,CASSLQGSYEQYF
.,TRBJ1-3,TRBV2,CASGRGDTIYF
.,TRBJ2-7,TRBV5-1,CASSLEQGLAYEQYF
few,TRBJ2-2,TRBV12-1,CASSSGVDTGELFF
.,TRBJ2-2,TRBV9,CATSRGGTGELFF
.,TRBJ1-5,TRBV4-1,CASSQEGTGDQPQHF
.,TRBJ2-1,TRBV9,CASSVAASGGGEQFF
.,TRBJ1-1,TRBV2,CARWRGGGNTEAFF
.,TRBJ2-3,TRBV6-5,CASSFRSRYTDTQYF